This note documents a single TCR beta chain sequence. Its antigen is unknown. With iRepertoire HTBI primers and Arm-PCR of CDR3 regions, TCR beta libraries were built. From the multiplex PCR reads, TCRdb called clonotypes with MiXCR, one entry per CDR3 protein. Of some 470,000 distinct CDR3 sequences listed, about 22% are singletons. The CDR3 consists of 15 residues. Per the germline V gene, CDR1 is LGHNA and CDR2 is YSLEER. Trimming removed 4 bases at V and 8 bases at J, with 15 bases between. The entry originates in a study of regulatory T cells in long-lasting Graves disease. Findings of the study overall: It is possible that accuracy was reduced by the small size of the sample.

Time point denoted: persistent/refractory GD, antithyroid drugs over 5 years with positive TRAb. PBMC-derived RNA was used for the TCR library. The source material was peripheral blood mononuclear cells (PBMCs), sampled when the disease was refractory, from a patient treated with antithyroid drugs. This receptor was taken from a female donor with Graves disease. The chain carries TRBV4-3 and TRBJ1-6, with D hard to call. CDR3 nucleotides: TGCGCCAGCAGCCCCCGGGCGGGAGCCGATTCACCCCTCCACTTT. This encodes CASSPRAGADSPLHF.